The 27 T cell receptor beta chains below come from one sample, sequenced in a study of shared clonotypes between healthy human individuals. Profiled with immunoSEQ multiplex PCR; TCRdb holds only in-frame clones, not every one. The repertoire holds some 2.1 million clones, less than 95% seen once, with 0.9% to 1.4% in the top ten. Positively selected for CCR7, the CD45RO-negative cells used as naive CD8 cells excluded terminally differentiated effector memory CD45RA+ cells. Material for sequencing was naive CD8+ T cells sorted from blood. The source of these receptors is a man in his late teens or twenties in good health.

V gene TRBV10-3 combines with J gene TRBJ2-7; D is undetermined. Trimming took off 8 bases at V and 3 bases at J, with 14 bases between the two ends. The CDR3 loop spans 13 amino acids. CDR1 is ENHRY, CDR2 SYGVKD, per germline. The CDR3 nucleotides are TGTGCCATCCAGGCCGCCGACAACTACGAGCAGTACTTC. Amino acid sequence: CAIQAADNYEQYF.

V is TRBV27 and J is TRBJ2-1; 11 bases line up with TRBD2. CDR3 length: 16 amino acids. Losses at the gene ends were 4 bases for V and 6 bases for J; bases not matched to a gene: 8. Germline loops: CDR1 MNHEY, CDR2 SMNVEV (reference sequence). The CDR3 region is CASSSDLSGRANEQFF. The CDR3 DNA reads as TGTGCCAGCAGTTCAGACCTTAGCGGGAGGGCCAATGAGCAGTTCTTC.

V is TRBV10-2 and J is TRBJ1-1, with D unresolved. The germline V and J ends were trimmed by 9 bases and 1 base, with 3 bases remaining between them. In germline, CDR1 is WSHSY, CDR2 SAAADI. The CDR3 length is 10 residues. The CDR3 here is CASKNTEAFF. CDR3 bases: TGCGCCAGTAAGAACACTGAAGCTTTCTTT.

V and J are TRBV4-2 and TRBJ2-2; the D gene is possibly TRBD1 (5 bases). Germline V gene data show CDR1 as LGHNA and CDR2 as YNFKEQ. The CDR3 runs to 19 residues. Trimming took 0 bases from V and 4 from J, leaving 21 bases between them. CDR3 loop: CASSQEGPKTWSGTGELFF. The CDR3 DNA is TGTGCCAGCAGCCAAGAGGGGCCCAAGACTTGGTCGGGCACCGGGGAGCTGTTTTTT.

This rearrangement joins TRBV5-6 to TRBJ2-2, with D unclear. Per germline, CDR1 SGHDT and CDR2 YYEEEE. V lost 0 bases, J lost 1 base, and 10 bases lay in between. The length of the CDR3 is 16 residues. CDR3 nucleotide sequence: TGTGCCAGCAGCTTGGATGGTCACAGGAACACCGGGGAGCTGTTTTTT. Translation gives CASSLDGHRNTGELFF.

This chain uses TRBV27 with TRBJ2-7; either TRBD1 or TRBD2 may fit D (5 bases each). Trimming took 4 bases from V and 2 from J, leaving 12 bases between them. Germline V gene lookup returns CDR1 MNHEY and CDR2 SMNVEV (reference sequence). The CDR3 spans 14 residues. The CDR3 coding sequence is TGTGCCAGCAGTTCCCCCGGGACCCCCTACGAGCAGTACTTC. Translated, it gives CASSSPGTPYEQYF.

The V gene is TRBV2, the J gene TRBJ1-4; D unclear. The V gene lost 3 bases and the J gene lost 0 bases, with 17 bases spanning the gap. Germline V gene data show CDR1 as SNHLY and CDR2 as FYNNEI. The CDR3 runs to 18 residues. The CDR3 DNA is TGTGCCAGCAGTGATACAGCAGTTCTATCTGCAACTAATGAAAAACTGTTTTTT. Translation: CASSDTAVLSATNEKLFF.

The V gene is TRBV4-1, the J gene TRBJ2-2, with TRBD2 matching 9 bases. This CDR3 has 18 amino acids. With 0 bases clipped from V and 5 bases from J, the junction kept 10 bases outside the gene matches. The V gene's germline CDR1 is MGHRA and CDR2 YSYEKL. The CDR3 protein is CASSQDIAGESGTGELFF. CDR3 nucleotides: TGCGCCAGCAGCCAAGATATAGCGGGAGAGTCGGGGACCGGGGAGCTGTTTTTT.

The chain has TRBV5-4 and TRBJ2-2; D remains ambiguous. CDR1 is SGHNT, CDR2 YYREEE, per germline (reference sequence). Between the trimmed V and J ends, which lost 4 bases and 6 bases, there was a span of 7 bases. CDR3 size: 12 residues. The CDR3: CASSPASGELFF. The CDR3 bases are TGTGCCAGCAGCCCGGCGTCCGGGGAGCTGTTTTTT.

This clone was counted a few times. The chain employs TRBV19 and TRBJ1-1; 9 bases agree with TRBD1. Germline lookup yields CDR1 LNHDA and CDR2 SQIVND (reference sequence). The CDR3 is 16 residues long. Trimming cost V 9 bases and J 5 bases; bases outside gene matches: 16. CDR3: CARNHRGTGPMTEAFF. The CDR3 coding sequence is TGTGCCAGAAACCACCGAGGGACAGGGCCAATGACTGAAGCTTTCTTT.

CDR3 protein: CASSTTSGTGRTEAFF. The DNA for the CDR3 is TGTGCCAGCAGCACAACTTCCGGGACAGGGAGGACTGAAGCTTTCTTT. The chain is built from TRBV7-9 and TRBJ1-1; TRBD1 agrees at 9 bases. This CDR3 is built from 16 residues. Unmatched junction bases numbered 12, after V lost 5 bases and J lost 5 bases. CDR1 is SEHNR and CDR2 is FQNEAQ in the germline V gene (reference sequence).

The gene calls are TRBV5-8 and TRBJ2-7; TRBD1 matches 7 bases. This CDR3 is 13 amino acids long. Germline-derived CDR1 and CDR2 are SGHTS and YDEGEE. With 4 bases clipped from V and 5 bases from J, the junction kept 6 bases outside the gene matches. CDR3 residues: CASSAGQVNEQYF. For the CDR3, the DNA is TGTGCCAGCAGCGCCGGACAGGTCAACGAGCAGTACTTC. The variable domain in full, with the rest retrieved from reference TRBV5-8 and TRBJ2-7, is EAGVTQSPTHLIKTRGQQATLRCSPISGHTSVYWYQQALGLGLQFLLWYDEGEERNRGNFPPRFSGRQFPNYSSELNVNALELEDSALYLCASSAGQVNEQYFGPGTRLTVT.

The V gene is TRBV13, the J gene TRBJ2-3; D call uncertain. The germline V gene has CDR1 PRHDT and CDR2 FYEKMQ (reference sequence). Trimming pared 0 bases from V and 3 bases from J, leaving 16 bases between. CDR3 length: 17 amino acids. The CDR3 loop is CASSLGKLGYKTDTQYF. As DNA, the CDR3 is TGTGCCAGCAGCTTAGGGAAGCTGGGATACAAAACAGATACGCAGTATTTT.

This chain uses TRBV2 with TRBJ2-7; D remains unclear. V gave up 3 bases and J gave up 3 bases, with 12 bases separating them. The CDR3 loop spans 14 amino acids. Germline CDR1 reads SNHLY; CDR2 reads FYNNEI. CDR3 DNA sequence: TGTGCCAGCAGTGACGGCAGGAGAAACTACGAGCAGTACTTC. Translation: CASSDGRRNYEQYF.

This chain joins TRBV13 and TRBJ2-3, with D perhaps TRBD1 (5 bases). CDR1 is PRHDT, CDR2 FYEKMQ, per germline (reference sequence). With 7 bases removed from V and 6 bases from J, the gap between germline ends came to 17 bases. The CDR3 is made up of 14 amino acids. Here the CDR3 DNA reads TGTGCCAGCACGGGCAGGGTTGATGGGGATACGCAGTATTTT. Protein: CASTGRVDGDTQYF.

The V call is TRBV20-1, the J call TRBJ2-7; D gene uncertain. V was clipped by 0 bases and J by 5 bases, with 5 bases between them. Germline loops: CDR1 DFQATT, CDR2 SNEGSKA (reference sequence). The CDR3 is made up of 11 amino acids. The CDR3 is CSAREYDEQYF. The CDR3 DNA reads TGCAGTGCTAGAGAGTATGACGAGCAGTACTTC.

The V call is TRBV29-1, the J call TRBJ2-2, with 10 nucleotides matching TRBD1. J gave up 9 bases and V 6 bases, and 7 bases lay outside the gene matches. The CDR3 sequence is 13 residues long. Germline V CDR1 and CDR2: SQVTM, ANQGSEA. CDR3 protein: CSVGTGDRRELFF. In DNA form, the CDR3 reads TGCAGCGTGGGGACAGGGGACAGAAGGGAGCTGTTTTTT.

The chain joins TRBV7-6 to TRBJ2-7; D could derive from TRBD1 or TRBD2 (6 bases each). CDR3 length: 14 residues. Trimming took 5 bases from V and 0 from J, leaving 11 bases between them. Germline V CDR1 and CDR2: SGHVS, FNYEAQ. CDR3: CASSPEGGSYEQYF. DNA for the CDR3: TGTGCCAGCAGCCCAGAGGGGGGCTCCTACGAGCAGTACTTC.

This clone occurred a few times. The chain carries TRBV9 and TRBJ1-2, with TRBD1 as a possible D gene (5 bases). This CDR3 contains 13 residues. V shed 0 bases and J shed 6 bases, with 9 bases lying between them. Germline V gives CDR1 SGDLS, CDR2 YYNGEE. This chain's CDR3 is CASSVGLGDGYTF. The CDR3, as DNA: TGTGCCAGCAGCGTAGGACTGGGGGATGGCTACACCTTC.

V usage is TRBV19 and J usage is TRBJ1-1, with D possibly being TRBD1 (5 bases). The V gene lost 7 bases and the J gene lost 6 bases, with 18 bases spanning the gap. The CDR3 length is 14 residues. Germline V CDR1 and CDR2: LNHDA, SQIVND (reference sequence). The CDR3 is CASTPFGTSSEAFF. The CDR3 DNA reads as TGTGCCAGTACCCCCTTCGGGACCAGCTCTGAAGCTTTCTTT.

The genes are TRBV13 and TRBJ2-5; unclear D gene. Trimming removed 4 bases from V and 2 bases from J, with 11 bases in between. In germline, CDR1 is PRHDT, CDR2 FYEKMQ (reference sequence). CDR3 length: 14 residues. In nucleotides, the CDR3 is TGTGCCAGCAGCTCAGGAAGAGATCAAGAGACCCAGTACTTC. It yields the protein CASSSGRDQETQYF.

Notes on this clone: The sample has other DNA sequences that encode this CDR3 too. V usage is TRBV27 and J usage is TRBJ2-2; the D gene is possibly TRBD1 (6 bases). The CDR3 spans 13 residues. Trimming removed 5 bases from V and 6 bases from J, with 10 bases in between. Germline V CDR1 and CDR2: MNHEY, SMNVEV (reference sequence). In DNA, the CDR3 is TGTGCCAGCAGTCTAGGGGGAGCCGGGGAGCTGTTTTTT. It is translated as CASSLGGAGELFF.

This clone was counted a single time. This chain connects TRBV25-1 to TRBJ2-5; the D gene is possibly TRBD2 (5 bases). V lost 1 base and J 1 base, leaving 10 bases between the germline ends. This CDR3 region has 15 residues. Germline V gene sequence: CDR1 MGHDK, CDR2 SYGVNS. The CDR3 sequence: CASSELEGIQETQYF. For the CDR3, the DNA is TGTGCCAGCAGTGAATTAGAGGGAATCCAAGAGACCCAGTACTTC.

V and J are TRBV4-3 and TRBJ2-1, with D perhaps assigned TRBD1 or TRBD2 (5 bases each). V was trimmed by 1 base and J by 7 bases, leaving 8 bases between them. Germline V CDR1 and CDR2: LGHNA, YSLEER. The CDR3 covers 13 residues. Written as DNA, the CDR3 is TGCGCCAGCAGCCAAGGCAGGGAGAATGAGCAGTTCTTC. Translation: CASSQGRENEQFF.

The chain carries TRBV5-4 and TRBJ2-7; D is perhaps TRBD1 (6 bases). Trimming shortened V by 4 bases and J by 12 bases, and 23 bases separated the two germline ends. Per the germline V gene, CDR1 is SGHNT and CDR2 is YYREEE (reference sequence). This CDR3 has 14 residues. Here the CDR3 reads CASSEGQGTPLLYF. The DNA for the CDR3 is TGTGCCAGCAGCGAGGGCCAGGGGACGCCCCTGTTGTACTTC.

The chain combines TRBV13 with TRBJ2-5; the match to TRBD1 covers 7 bases. V lost 3 bases, J lost 5 bases, and 6 bases stayed unmatched. This CDR3 spans 14 amino acids. CDR1 and CDR2 (germline): PRHDT, FYEKMQ (reference sequence). The CDR3 sequence is CASSFRGGGETQYF. In DNA, the CDR3 is TGTGCCAGCAGCTTTCGAGGGGGCGGCGAGACCCAGTACTTC.

V is TRBV13 and J is TRBJ1-1; tentative D call: TRBD1 (5 bases). The ends were cut back, 7 bases at V and 1 base at J, with 16 bases in the middle. CDR1 PRHDT and CDR2 FYEKMQ come from the germline V gene (reference sequence). The CDR3 consists of 15 residues. DNA of the CDR3: TGTGCCAGCACCCTGGCAGGGCCCCAGAACACTGAAGCTTTCTTT. It is translated as CASTLAGPQNTEAFF.